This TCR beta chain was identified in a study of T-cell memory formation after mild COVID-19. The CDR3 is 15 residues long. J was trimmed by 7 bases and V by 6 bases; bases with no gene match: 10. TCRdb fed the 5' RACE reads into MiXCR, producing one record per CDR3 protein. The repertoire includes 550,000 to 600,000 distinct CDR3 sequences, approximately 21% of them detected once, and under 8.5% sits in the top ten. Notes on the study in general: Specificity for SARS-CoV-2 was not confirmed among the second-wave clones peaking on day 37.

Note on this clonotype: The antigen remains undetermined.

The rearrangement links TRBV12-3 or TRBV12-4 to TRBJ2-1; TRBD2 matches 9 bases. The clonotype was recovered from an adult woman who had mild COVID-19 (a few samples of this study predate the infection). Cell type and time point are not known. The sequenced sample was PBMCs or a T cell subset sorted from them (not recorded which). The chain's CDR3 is CASSPGLAGTNEQFF. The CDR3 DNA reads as TGTGCCAGCAGCCCGGGTCTAGCGGGGACGAATGAGCAGTTCTTC.